Following are 12 T cell receptor beta chains from one sample sequenced in a study of cytomegalovirus exposure and HLA in healthy donors. A multiplex PCR was run with 60 Vbeta primers and 13 Jbeta primers. Assay: immunoSEQ multiplex PCR; the TCRdb copy retains only in-frame clones and omits some. This table lists about 200,000 clones. Sequences were obtained from PBMCs. These receptors all come from a man younger than 40 in good health and CMV-seronegative.

The gene calls are TRBV5-5 and TRBJ1-5; D gene ambiguous. Germline V gene data show CDR1 as SGHKS and CDR2 as YYEKEE (reference sequence). The CDR3 totals 16 residues. With 1 base removed from V and 2 bases from J, the gap between germline ends came to 13 bases. CDR3 sequence: CASSLSPGVRNQPQHF. The CDR3 DNA is TGTGCCAGCAGCTTGTCGCCGGGAGTACGCAATCAGCCCCAGCATTTT. The full variable domain, rest sourced from reference TRBV5-5 and TRBJ1-5, is DAGVTQSPTHLIKTRGQQVTLRCSPISGHKSVSWYQQVLGQGPQFIFQYYEKEERGRGNFPDRFSARQFPNYSSELNVNALLLGDSALYLCASSLSPGVRNQPQHFGDGTRLSIL.

V gene TRBV4-1 combines with J gene TRBJ2-1; 8 nucleotides match TRBD2. V shed 4 bases and J 1 base; nucleotides not matched to a gene: 9. Germline-derived CDR1 and CDR2 are MGHRA and YSYEKL. This CDR3 spans 17 amino acids. CDR3 sequence (DNA): TGCGCCAGCAGCCGCGGGGGATTAGCGGGGTCCTACAATGAGCAGTTCTTC. As protein: CASSRGGLAGSYNEQFF.

The V and J genes are TRBV19 and TRBJ1-5; D gene uncertain. The ends were cut back, 7 bases at V and 1 base at J, with 11 bases in the middle. Germline lookup yields CDR1 LNHDA and CDR2 SQIVND (reference sequence). The CDR3 is 14 amino acids. CDR3 sequence: CASIALLSNQPQHF. The CDR3 DNA is TGTGCCAGTATCGCCCTGCTAAGCAATCAGCCCCAGCATTTT.

The chain is built from TRBV27 and TRBJ1-1; 9 positions match TRBD1. The CDR3 totals 14 residues. Trimming took 5 bases from V and 5 from J; bases not matched to a gene: 6. Germline CDR1 and CDR2: MNHEY and SMNVEV (reference sequence). The CDR3 loop reads CASSNTGGWTEAFF. Here the CDR3 DNA reads TGTGCCAGCAGTAATACAGGGGGCTGGACTGAAGCTTTCTTT.

The chain recombines TRBV27 with TRBJ2-7, with 7 bases matching TRBD1. Trimming cost V 5 bases and J 1 base; bases outside gene matches: 5. CDR3 length equals 14 residues. The germline CDR1 and CDR2 sequences are MNHEY and SMNVEV (reference sequence). This CDR3 is CASSLTGESYEQYF. DNA of the CDR3: TGTGCCAGCAGTCTTACAGGGGAATCCTACGAGCAGTACTTC.

V is TRBV5-1 and J is TRBJ1-2; TRBD1 aligns across 10 bases. CDR3 length equals 15 residues. Trimming at V came to 4 bases and at J to 4 bases, leaving 7 bases not matched to a gene. The germline V gene has CDR1 SGHRS and CDR2 YFSETQ. In DNA, the CDR3 is TGCGCCAGCAGCATCCCCGGGACAGGGGTCTATGGCTACACCTTC. The encoded protein is CASSIPGTGVYGYTF.

The chain has TRBV18 and TRBJ1-2; 12 bases fit TRBD1. Looked up from germline, CDR1 is KGHSH and CDR2 is LQKENI. The J segment lost 5 bases and the V segment lost 3 bases, leaving 4 bases of the junction unmatched. This CDR3 comprises 15 residues. CDR3 sequence: CASSPWDRGQYGYTF. The CDR3 DNA sequence: TGTGCCAGCTCACCTTGGGACAGGGGGCAATATGGCTACACCTTC.

This rearrangement joins TRBV5-1 to TRBJ2-3; 12 bases fit TRBD2. Germline loops: CDR1 SGHRS, CDR2 YFSETQ. The CDR3 runs 16 residues. The V segment lost 9 bases and the J segment 4 bases; nucleotides outside the gene matches: 12. CDR3 sequence: CATTVGLAGGPDTQYF. In DNA, the CDR3 is TGCGCCACCACGGTCGGGCTAGCGGGAGGGCCAGATACGCAGTATTTT.

V and J are TRBV7-2 and TRBJ2-7; 8 bases agree with TRBD1. After removal of 5 bases from V and 4 bases from J, the junction contained 7 bases not matched to a gene. CDR3 size: 14 residues. CDR1 is SGHTA, CDR2 FQGNSA, per germline. CDR3 protein: CASSPGQGVYEQYF. The CDR3 DNA reads TGTGCCAGCAGCCCCGGACAGGGAGTTTACGAGCAGTACTTC.

With respect to this clone: An end of the junction does not agree with germline; a read error may underlie this. V usage is TRBV11-2 and J usage is TRBJ1-1; possibly TRBD1 for D (6 bases). The CDR3 runs 14 residues. Germline V lookup: CDR1 SGHAT, CDR2 FQNNGV. CDR3 bases: TGTGCCAGCAGCTTACCCACAGGGAACGCTGAAGCTTTCTTT. Encoded protein: CASSLPTGNAEAFF.

The chain has TRBV5-1 and TRBJ2-3; D ambiguous. V was trimmed by 0 bases and J by 0 bases, leaving 5 bases between them. The CDR3 is 14 amino acids. CDR1 and CDR2 from the germline V gene are SGHRS and YFSETQ. CDR3 sequence: CASSLGLSTDTQYF. The CDR3 nucleotides read TGCGCCAGCAGCTTGGGACTTAGCACAGATACGCAGTATTTT.

The V and J genes are TRBV27 and TRBJ2-3; D ambiguous. Germline V CDR1 and CDR2: MNHEY, SMNVEV (reference sequence). V lost 1 base to trimming and J lost 1 base, with 3 bases between them. The CDR3 extends over 13 amino acids. As DNA, the CDR3 is TGTGCCAGCAGTTTATTAGGCACAGATACGCAGTATTTT. Amino acid sequence: CASSLLGTDTQYF.